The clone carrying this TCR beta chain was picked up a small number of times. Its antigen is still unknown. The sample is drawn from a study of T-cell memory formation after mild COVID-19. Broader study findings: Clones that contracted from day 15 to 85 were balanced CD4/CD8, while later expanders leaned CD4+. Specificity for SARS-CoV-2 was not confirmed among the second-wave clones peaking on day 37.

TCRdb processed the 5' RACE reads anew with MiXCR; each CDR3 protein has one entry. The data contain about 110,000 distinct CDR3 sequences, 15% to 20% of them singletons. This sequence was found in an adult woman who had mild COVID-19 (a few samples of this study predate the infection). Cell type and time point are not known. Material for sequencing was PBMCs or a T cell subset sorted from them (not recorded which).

DNA of the CDR3: TGTGCCAGCAGCTTCGGCGGGGGCTCTAGCACAGATACGCAGTATTTT. Its protein product is CASSFGGGSSTDTQYF. The J gene is TRBJ2-3, the V gene TRBV7-6; D possibly corresponds to TRBD2 (7 bases). The CDR3 contains 16 residues. In germline, CDR1 is SGHVS, CDR2 FNYEAQ. V was pared by 3 bases and J by 0 bases, with 13 bases between.